This passage covers 5 T cell receptor beta chains from one sample sequenced in a study of T cell responses to AZD1222 COVID-19 vaccine. The data were produced by immunoSEQ multiplex PCR, yet TCRdb's version contains in-frame clones alone and is incomplete. The top ten clones hold under 1.5% of a sample with around 150,000 clones, under 95% of them seen once. The specimen was peripheral blood, collected 28 days after the second AZD1222 dose. The source of these receptors is an adult who received the AZD1222 COVID-19 vaccine.

This clone was seen only a few times. The chain has TRBV29-1 and TRBJ1-2, with D possibly TRBD1 on 6 matching bases. Trimming took 0 bases from V and 5 from J, leaving 16 bases between them. Germline V gene lookup returns CDR1 SQVTM and CDR2 ANQGSEA. This CDR3 is 15 amino acids long. CDR3 region: CSVEDLRGRSYGYTF. CDR3 DNA sequence: TGCAGCGTTGAAGATCTACGGGGGCGATCATATGGCTACACCTTC. Variable domain in full (rest from reference TRBV29-1 and TRBJ1-2): SAVISQKPSRDICQRGTSLTIQCQVDSQVTMMFWYRQQPGQSLTLIATANQGSEATYESGFVIDKFPISRPNLTFSTLTVSNMSPEDSSIYLCSVEDLRGRSYGYTFGSGTRLTVV.

This clone has just a few counts. The V call is TRBV6-6, the J call TRBJ1-5, with TRBD1 as a possible D gene (5 bases). V was shortened by 2 bases and J by 6 bases, with 8 bases between the two germline ends. This CDR3 comprises 13 residues. Looked up from germline, CDR1 is MNHNY and CDR2 is SVGAGI (reference sequence). This CDR3 reads CASSYDRGQPQHF. In nucleotides, the CDR3 is TGTGCCAGCAGTTACGATAGGGGTCAGCCCCAGCATTTT.

This clone was seen only a few times. This chain uses TRBV11-2 with TRBJ2-5; D is unclear. Trimming took off 0 bases at V and 5 bases at J, with 10 bases between the two ends. Germline V gene sequence: CDR1 SGHAT, CDR2 FQNNGV. The CDR3 runs to 14 residues. The CDR3 protein is CASSLDPAAETQYF. The CDR3 coding sequence is TGTGCCAGCAGCTTAGATCCGGCGGCCGAGACCCAGTACTTC. Looking up the rest from reference TRBV11-2 and TRBJ2-5 gives the full variable domain: EAGVAQSPRYKIIEKRQSVAFWCNPISGHATLYWYQQILGQGPKLLIQFQNNGVVDDSQLPKDRFSAERLKGVDSTLKIQPAKLEDSAVYLCASSLDPAAETQYFGPGTRLLVL.

V usage is TRBV5-1 and J usage is TRBJ1-2; D is perhaps TRBD1 (6 bases). Trimming removed 0 bases from V and 7 bases from J, with 16 bases in between. CDR3 size: 15 residues. Per germline, CDR1 SGHRS and CDR2 YFSETQ. The CDR3 sequence is CASSLAPAGEGGYTF. As DNA, the CDR3 is TGCGCCAGCAGCTTGGCCCCGGCAGGGGAGGGTGGCTACACCTTC.

For the CDR3, the DNA is TGTGCCAGCAGCTCACCGGACAGGGCATCCTACAATGAGCAGTTCTTC. Its protein product is CASSSPDRASYNEQFF. The chain couples TRBV11-2 to TRBJ2-1, with 8 bases lining up with TRBD1. Germline assignment: CDR1 SGHAT and CDR2 FQNNGV. The ends lost 4 bases at V and 1 base at J; junction bases unmatched: 6. This CDR3 spans 16 amino acids.